One sample yielded the 31 T cell receptor beta chains listed below, sequenced in a study of blood T cell repertoires in COVID-19. Only in-frame clones appear in the TCRdb table, and some are missing; sequencing was by immunoSEQ multiplex PCR. Here the sample spans some 130,000 clones, 80% being singletons. Sequenced material: peripheral blood. These receptors were collected from a man aged 70 or older with acute or convalescent COVID-19.

The CDR3 DNA follows: TGTGCCACCAGTGATCCCATCCGGACAGGGGGCGGGAATGAGCAGTTCTTC. Translation: CATSDPIRTGGGNEQFF. The rearrangement uses TRBV24-1 and TRBJ2-1, with 11 bases that match TRBD1. CDR3 length: 17 residues. The germline V gene has CDR1 KGHDR and CDR2 SFDVKD. V shed 3 bases, J shed 7 bases, and the junction held 10 bases outside the gene matches.

The sample holds many counts of this clone. The rearrangement uses TRBV6-5 and TRBJ1-1; TRBD1 agrees at 8 bases. The CDR3 has 15 residues. Unmatched junction bases numbered 11, after V lost 7 bases and J lost 4 bases. Germline V CDR1 and CDR2: MNHEY, SVGAGI. CDR3 nucleotide sequence: TGTGCCAGCAAAAGGACAGGGATTCGAGGCACTGAAGCTTTCTTT. The encoded protein is CASKRTGIRGTEAFF.

This chain joins TRBV5-1 and TRBJ2-3; 13 bases fit TRBD2. The length of the CDR3 is 15 residues. The germline gives CDR1 SGHRS, CDR2 YFSETQ. J was trimmed by 4 bases and V by 1 base; bases with no gene match: 0. The CDR3 DNA follows: TGCGCCAGCAGCTTGACTAGCGGGAGGGCAGATACGCAGTATTTT. It encodes CASSLTSGRADTQYF.

The rearrangement joins TRBV4-1 to TRBJ1-5; D possibly corresponds to TRBD1 (6 bases). This CDR3 region has 16 residues. Germline-derived CDR1 and CDR2 are MGHRA and YSYEKL. Trimming cost V 1 base and J 1 base, with 11 bases left between them. The CDR3 reads CASSQAQGYSNQPQHF. CDR3 in DNA: TGCGCCAGCAGCCAAGCGCAGGGGTACAGCAATCAGCCCCAGCATTTT.

The chain combines TRBV9 with TRBJ1-2, with 8 positions matching TRBD1. V shed 2 bases, J shed 2 bases, and the junction held 11 bases outside the gene matches. CDR1 is SGDLS and CDR2 is YYNGEE in the germline V gene. The CDR3 covers 17 residues. The DNA for the CDR3 is TGTGCCAGCAGCGTCCAGGACAGGGTCAGGCCCAACTATGGCTACACCTTC. Its translation is CASSVQDRVRPNYGYTF. Combining the CDR3 with reference TRBV9 and TRBJ1-2 gives the whole variable domain DSGVTQTPKHLITATGQRVTLRCSPRSGDLSVYWYQQSLDQGLQFLIQYYNGEERAKGNILERFSAQQFPDLHSELNLSSLELGDSALYFCASSVQDRVRPNYGYTFGSGTRLTVV.

The V call is TRBV6-5, the J call TRBJ1-3, with a weak D call TRBD1 (6 bases). There are 15 residues in the CDR3. Germline V gene lookup returns CDR1 MNHEY and CDR2 SVGAGI. Trimming shortened V by 7 bases and J by 0 bases, and 13 bases separated the two germline ends. CDR3 nucleotide sequence: TGTGCCAGCACAAGGGACACCAACTCTGGAAACACCATATATTTT. Protein product: CASTRDTNSGNTIYF.

The rearrangement joins TRBV28 to TRBJ1-2, with 9 bases identical to TRBD1. CDR1 MDHEN and CDR2 SYDVKM come from the germline V gene. The CDR3 is 15 residues long. V gave up 7 bases and J gave up 3 bases; unmatched junction bases: 9. CDR3 coding DNA: TGTGCCAGCAACCCCTGGGGACAGGGCGACTATGGCTACACCTTC. Its protein product is CASNPWGQGDYGYTF.

This clone turned up a few times. The V gene is TRBV7-9, the J gene TRBJ1-5; possibly TRBD1 for D (5 bases). CDR3 length equals 17 residues. Trimming took 3 bases from V and 2 from J, leaving 17 bases between them. In germline, CDR1 is SEHNR, CDR2 FQNEAQ (reference sequence). The CDR3 nucleotides are TGTGCCAGCAGCTTTAGCGGGGCAGGCAGAGGCAATCAGCCCCAGCATTTT. Protein: CASSFSGAGRGNQPQHF.

This chain links TRBV29-1 with TRBJ2-3, with TRBD2 as a possible D gene (6 bases). The CDR3 length is 14 residues. Germline CDR1 and CDR2: SQVTM and ANQGSEA. The germline V and J ends were trimmed by 5 bases and 1 base, with 13 bases remaining between them. The CDR3, as DNA: TGCAGCGTTACAGGACTAATTCGCACAGATACGCAGTATTTT. Its protein product is CSVTGLIRTDTQYF.

The chain combines TRBV28 with TRBJ2-7; the D gene is possibly TRBD2 (6 bases). This CDR3 is built from 15 residues. The V gene lost 3 bases and the J gene lost 4 bases, with 16 bases spanning the gap. Germline V lookup: CDR1 MDHEN, CDR2 SYDVKM. The CDR3 spells CASSFHREGTYEQYF. The CDR3 bases are TGTGCCAGCAGTTTTCACCGGGAAGGGACTTACGAGCAGTACTTC.

V and J are TRBV11-3 and TRBJ2-1; TRBD1 matches 7 bases. The CDR3 contains 13 residues. Germline V gene sequence: CDR1 SGHNT, CDR2 YENEEA. The V segment lost 1 base and the J segment 7 bases; nucleotides outside the gene matches: 1. This CDR3 is CASSLGGQNEQFF. The CDR3, as DNA: TGTGCCAGCAGCTTAGGGGGACAGAATGAGCAGTTCTTC.

The chain links TRBV6-4 to TRBJ1-4; possible D gene TRBD1, 6 bases. Germline V gives CDR1 MRHNA, CDR2 SNTAGT. There are 21 residues in the CDR3. V lost 2 bases and J 1 base, leaving 26 bases between the germline ends. Here the CDR3 DNA reads TGTGCCAGCAGTGACAAGAACGACAGGAATTATAAAGAGGGAACTAATGAAAAACTGTTTTTT. Translated: CASSDKNDRNYKEGTNEKLFF.

The CDR3 spells CASSQGGNYGYTF. CDR3 in DNA: TGTGCCAGCAGCCAAGGGGGAAACTATGGCTACACCTTC. This chain joins TRBV25-1 and TRBJ1-2, with D perhaps matching TRBD1 (6 bases). CDR1 MGHDK and CDR2 SYGVNS come from the germline V gene. Deletions cut 6 bases from V and 2 bases from J, with 10 bases between. The CDR3 sequence is 13 residues long.

The rearrangement joins TRBV3-1 (or the pseudogene TRBV3-2) to TRBJ2-5, with D possibly TRBD1 on 6 matching bases. V shed 1 base and J shed 2 bases, with 14 bases lying between them. This CDR3 has 16 amino acids. Germline values: CDR1 LGHDT, CDR2 YNNKEL (reference sequence). CDR3 in amino acids: CASSQGQGFGQETQYF. CDR3 bases: TGTGCCAGCAGCCAAGGTCAGGGGTTTGGGCAAGAGACCCAGTACTTC.

The chain combines TRBV5-8 with TRBJ1-5, with a possible D match to TRBD1 (6 bases). The length of the CDR3 is 15 residues. Per germline, CDR1 SGHTS and CDR2 YDEGEE. V was cut by 7 bases and J by 0 bases, with 14 bases left in between. The CDR3 reads CASQGQGNSNQPQHF. DNA for the CDR3: TGTGCCAGCCAAGGGCAGGGGAATAGCAATCAGCCCCAGCATTTT.

The chain links TRBV7-9 to TRBJ1-4; 8 nucleotides match TRBD1. V was pared by 5 bases and J by 1 base, with 3 bases of the junction left unmatched. Per the germline V gene, CDR1 is SEHNR and CDR2 is FQNEAQ (reference sequence). The CDR3 consists of 15 residues. The CDR3, as DNA: TGTGCCAGCAGCGCCGACAGGGGAACTAATGAAAAACTGTTTTTT. Translating it yields CASSADRGTNEKLFF.

The chain is built from TRBV5-4 and TRBJ2-3; 9 positions agree with TRBD2. The CDR3 length is 17 residues. V was clipped by 2 bases and J by 2 bases; unmatched bases: 9. The germline V gene has CDR1 SGHNT and CDR2 YYREEE (reference sequence). Here the CDR3 reads CASSFGAGGSFTDTQYF. CDR3 in DNA: TGTGCCAGCAGCTTTGGAGCGGGGGGTTCCTTCACAGATACGCAGTATTTT.

The CDR3 loop reads CASSLVSYEQYF. In DNA, the CDR3 is TGTGCCAGCAGCTTAGTGAGCTACGAGCAGTACTTC. The chain is built from TRBV7-9 and TRBJ2-7, with D uncertain. Looked up from germline, CDR1 is SEHNR and CDR2 is FQNEAQ (reference sequence). Between the trimmed V and J ends, which lost 1 base and 3 bases, there was a span of 4 bases. This CDR3 has 12 residues.

This sequence joins TRBV9 and TRBJ1-2; the match to TRBD1 covers 10 bases. CDR1 SGDLS and CDR2 YYNGEE come from the germline V gene. This CDR3 is built from 16 residues. V shed 2 bases and J 0 bases; nucleotides not matched to a gene: 4. The CDR3: CASSVGTGDANYGYTF. Written as DNA, the CDR3 is TGTGCCAGCAGCGTGGGGACAGGGGACGCTAACTATGGCTACACCTTC.

The DNA for the CDR3 is TGTGCCAGCAGTTTTGAGAGGGGGCTCTGGGGGAAAGAGCAGTACTTC. Its protein product is CASSFERGLWGKEQYF. This rearrangement joins TRBV28 to TRBJ2-7, with 7 bases aligning to TRBD1. The germline CDR1 and CDR2 sequences are MDHEN and SYDVKM. J was trimmed by 7 bases and V by 3 bases; bases with no gene match: 15. This CDR3 has 16 residues.

The chain is built from TRBV4-1 and TRBJ1-2, with 11 nucleotides matching TRBD1. CDR3 length: 15 amino acids. After removal of 3 bases from V and 7 bases from J, the junction contained 7 bases not matched to a gene. Germline V gene sequence: CDR1 MGHRA, CDR2 YSYEKL. The CDR3 loop reads CASSHRTGGASGYTF. The DNA for the CDR3 is TGCGCCAGCAGCCACCGGACAGGGGGCGCGTCTGGCTACACCTTC.

V is TRBV21-1 and J is TRBJ2-3; the table's D call of TRBD2 was not tested on the DNA. TRBV21-1 is designated a pseudogene. The CDR3 runs to 17 residues. Here the CDR3 DNA reads TGTGCCAGCACCCCCAGGACCGGGACTCCCAAGGAGGGAACGCAGTATTTT. Encoded protein: CASTPRTGTPKEGTQYF.

This clone showed up just a few times. J is TRBJ1-5 and V is TRBV5-5; D perhaps matches TRBD1 (6 bases). The CDR3 extends over 15 amino acids. Germline assignment: CDR1 SGHKS and CDR2 YYEKEE (reference sequence). V shed 5 bases and J shed 7 bases, with 19 bases lying between them. The CDR3, as DNA: TGTGCCAGCAGTCCTCAACAGGGCTTGTACCAGCCCCAGCATTTT. This sequence encodes CASSPQQGLYQPQHF.

The rearrangement joins TRBV11-2 to TRBJ1-2; no clear D gene. V lost 1 base and J lost 8, with 11 bases in between. Germline values: CDR1 SGHAT, CDR2 FQNNGV. The CDR3 length is 13 residues. Here the CDR3 DNA reads TGTGCCAGCAGCTTAGGTCTGGGCAGAGGCTACACCTTC. Its protein is CASSLGLGRGYTF.

J is TRBJ1-2 and V is TRBV7-9; D remains unclear. Germline loops: CDR1 SEHNR, CDR2 FQNEAQ (reference sequence). V was shortened by 2 bases and J by 6 bases, with 19 bases between the two germline ends. CDR3 length: 16 residues. CDR3 sequence reads: CASSLRQGPAGDGYTF. The CDR3 DNA reads TGTGCCAGCAGCTTAAGACAAGGGCCCGCCGGGGATGGCTACACCTTC. Supplemented by reference TRBV7-9 and TRBJ1-2, the full variable domain reads DTGVSQNPRHKITKRGQNVTFRCDPISEHNRLYWYRQTLGQGPEFLTYFQNEAQLEKSRLLSDRFSAERPKGSFSTLEIQRTEQGDSAMYLCASSLRQGPAGDGYTFGSGTRLTVV.

This chain connects TRBV9 to TRBJ2-2; perhaps TRBD2 as D (5 bases). Germline V gene data show CDR1 as SGDLS and CDR2 as YYNGEE. V lost 5 bases and J 6 bases, leaving 23 bases between the germline ends. The CDR3 has 17 amino acids. CDR3 region: CASSVLGGTNSAGELFF. CDR3 nucleotide sequence: TGTGCCAGCAGTGTTTTAGGAGGAACCAACTCCGCCGGGGAGCTGTTTTTT.

This clone was counted a few times. This chain joins TRBV5-1 and TRBJ1-1; TRBD1 aligns across 7 bases. This CDR3 region has 15 residues. Germline V gene sequence: CDR1 SGHRS, CDR2 YFSETQ. The trim removed 0 bases at V and 7 bases at J, leaving 9 bases unmatched. The CDR3 bases are TGCGCCAGCAGCTTGGCACCTACCGGGACAGATGAAGCTTTCTTT. This encodes CASSLAPTGTDEAFF.

The sample holds one count of this clone. The chain has TRBV7-9 and TRBJ1-5, with unresolved D. The CDR3 is 11 amino acids. Trimming shortened V by 3 bases and J by 9 bases, and 6 bases separated the two germline ends. Germline-derived CDR1 and CDR2 are SEHNR and FQNEAQ (reference sequence). The CDR3 DNA reads as TGTGCCAGCAGCTTGGGAGGGCCCCAGCATTTT. Its protein is CASSLGGPQHF.

The chain has TRBV15 and TRBJ2-4; a possible D gene is TRBD1 (5 bases). The CDR3 runs 15 residues. Germline lookup yields CDR1 LNHNV and CDR2 YYDKDF (reference sequence). Trimming cost V 5 bases and J 12 bases, with 23 bases left between them. The CDR3 loop reads CATSQTDSRASHQYF. The CDR3 DNA reads TGTGCCACCAGCCAGACCGATTCCAGGGCTTCGCATCAGTACTTC.

The genes are TRBV7-9 and TRBJ1-2, with TRBD1 as a possible D gene (6 bases). Trimming took 5 bases from V and 3 from J, leaving 10 bases between them. Germline V gives CDR1 SEHNR, CDR2 FQNEAQ (reference sequence). The CDR3 consists of 13 residues. DNA of the CDR3: TGTGCCAGCAGCCCGGACAGTTACTATGGCTACACCTTC. Translated: CASSPDSYYGYTF.

This clone was observed a few times. The chain carries TRBV5-1 and TRBJ1-1; D gene ambiguous. Trimming stripped 1 base from V and 0 bases from J, with 10 bases between. CDR1 is SGHRS, CDR2 YFSETQ, per germline. There are 15 residues in the CDR3. The DNA for the CDR3 is TGCGCCAGCAGCTTGATAACCTATATGAACACTGAAGCTTTCTTT. It encodes CASSLITYMNTEAFF.